Included here is one TCR beta chain sequence, with context. This specimen belongs to a study of T cell responses to AZD1222 COVID-19 vaccine. Assay: immunoSEQ multiplex PCR; the TCRdb copy retains only in-frame clones and omits some. Among around 130,000 clones listed, around 94% were seen once. Germline CDR1 reads MDHEN; CDR2 reads SYDVKM. The V end was cut by 3 bases, the J end by 7 bases, with 6 bases between. This CDR3 contains 11 residues. This receptor was obtained from an adult in good health. The genes are TRBV28 and TRBJ1-2, with unresolved D. The input for sequencing was peripheral blood, taken on day 0 of AZD1222 vaccination. CDR3 nucleotides: TGTGCCAGCAGTTTTGGGTTTGGCTACACCTTC. Translated: CASSFGFGYTF.